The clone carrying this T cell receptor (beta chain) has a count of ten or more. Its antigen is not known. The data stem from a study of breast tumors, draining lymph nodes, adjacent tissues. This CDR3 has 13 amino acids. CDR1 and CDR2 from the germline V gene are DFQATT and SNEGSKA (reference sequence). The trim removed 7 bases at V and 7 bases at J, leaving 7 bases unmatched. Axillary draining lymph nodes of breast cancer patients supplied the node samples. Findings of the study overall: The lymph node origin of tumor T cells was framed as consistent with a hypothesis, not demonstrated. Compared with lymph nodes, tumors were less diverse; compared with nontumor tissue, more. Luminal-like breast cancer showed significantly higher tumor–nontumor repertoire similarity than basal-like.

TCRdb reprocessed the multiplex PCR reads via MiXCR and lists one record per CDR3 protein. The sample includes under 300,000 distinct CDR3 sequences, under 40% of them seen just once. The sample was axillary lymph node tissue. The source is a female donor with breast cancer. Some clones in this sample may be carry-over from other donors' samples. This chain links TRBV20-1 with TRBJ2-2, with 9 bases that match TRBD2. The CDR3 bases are TGCAGTGTTGCGGGGGGGCAGGTCGGGGAGCTGTTTTTT. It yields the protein CSVAGGQVGELFF.